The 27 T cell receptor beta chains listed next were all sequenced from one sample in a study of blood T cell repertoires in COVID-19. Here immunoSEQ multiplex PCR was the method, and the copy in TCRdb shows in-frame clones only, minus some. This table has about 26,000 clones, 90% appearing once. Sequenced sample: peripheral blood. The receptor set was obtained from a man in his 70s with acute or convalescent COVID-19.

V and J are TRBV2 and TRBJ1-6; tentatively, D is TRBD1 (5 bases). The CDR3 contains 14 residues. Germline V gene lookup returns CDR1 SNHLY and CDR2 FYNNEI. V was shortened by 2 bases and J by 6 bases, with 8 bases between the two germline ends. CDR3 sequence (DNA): TGTGCCAGCAGTGAACAGGGTGGTAATTCACCCCTCCACTTT. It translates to CASSEQGGNSPLHF. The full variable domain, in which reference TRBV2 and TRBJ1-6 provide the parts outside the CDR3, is EPEVTQTPSHQVTQMGQEVILRCVPISNHLYFYWYRQILGQKVEFLVSFYNNEISEKSEIFDDQFSVERPDGSNFTLKIRSTKLEDSAMYFCASSEQGGNSPLHFGNGTRLTVT.

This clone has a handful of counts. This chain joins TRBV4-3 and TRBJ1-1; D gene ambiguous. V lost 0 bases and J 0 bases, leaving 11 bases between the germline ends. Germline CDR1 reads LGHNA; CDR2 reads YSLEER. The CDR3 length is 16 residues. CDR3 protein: CASSQDRVSMNTEAFF. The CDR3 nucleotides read TGCGCCAGCAGCCAAGATCGGGTGAGCATGAACACTGAAGCTTTCTTT.

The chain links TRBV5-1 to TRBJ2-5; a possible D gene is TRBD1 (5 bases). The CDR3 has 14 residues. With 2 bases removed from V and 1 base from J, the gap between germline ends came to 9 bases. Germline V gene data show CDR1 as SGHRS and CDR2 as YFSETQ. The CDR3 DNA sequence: TGCGCCAGCAGCTTTCAGGGATCCCAAGAGACCCAGTACTTC. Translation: CASSFQGSQETQYF.

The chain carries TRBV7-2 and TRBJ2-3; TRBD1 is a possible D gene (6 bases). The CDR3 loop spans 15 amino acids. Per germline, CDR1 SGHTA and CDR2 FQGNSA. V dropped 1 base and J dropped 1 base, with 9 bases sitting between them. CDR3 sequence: CASSLGPGGTDTQYF. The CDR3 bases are TGTGCCAGCAGCTTAGGCCCAGGGGGCACAGATACGCAGTATTTT. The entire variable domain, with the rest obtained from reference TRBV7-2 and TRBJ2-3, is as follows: GAGVSQSPSNKVTEKGKDVELRCDPISGHTALYWYRQSLGQGLEFLIYFQGNSAPDKSGLPSDRFSAERTGGSVSTLTIQRTQQEDSAVYLCASSLGPGGTDTQYFGPGTRLTVL.

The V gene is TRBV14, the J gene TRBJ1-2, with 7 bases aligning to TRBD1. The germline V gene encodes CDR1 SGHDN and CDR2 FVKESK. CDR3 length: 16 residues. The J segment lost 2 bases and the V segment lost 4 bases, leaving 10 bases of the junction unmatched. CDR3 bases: TGTGCCAGCAGCCCCGTGGGACAGAACCCCAACTATGGCTACACCTTC. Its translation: CASSPVGQNPNYGYTF.

The CDR3 DNA follows: TGCGCCAGCAGCTTTCGGCCCGTGGCAGGAGAGACCCAGTACTTC. It codes for CASSFRPVAGETQYF. V gene TRBV5-1 combines with J gene TRBJ2-5; D unresolved. V was clipped by 2 bases and J by 4 bases, with 15 bases between them. This CDR3 comprises 15 residues. The germline gives CDR1 SGHRS, CDR2 YFSETQ.

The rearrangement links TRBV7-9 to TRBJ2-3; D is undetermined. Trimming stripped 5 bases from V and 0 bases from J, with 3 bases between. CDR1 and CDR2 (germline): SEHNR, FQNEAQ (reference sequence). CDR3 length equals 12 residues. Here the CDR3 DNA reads TGTGCCAGCAGCCCGAGCACAGATACGCAGTATTTT. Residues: CASSPSTDTQYF.

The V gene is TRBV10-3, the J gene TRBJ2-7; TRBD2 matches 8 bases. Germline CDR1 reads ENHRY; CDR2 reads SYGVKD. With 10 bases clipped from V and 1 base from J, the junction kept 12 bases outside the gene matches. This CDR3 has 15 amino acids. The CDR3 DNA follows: TGTGCCACTAGAGGGGGTAGCGGGACTTCCTACGAGCAGTACTTC. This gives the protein CATRGGSGTSYEQYF.

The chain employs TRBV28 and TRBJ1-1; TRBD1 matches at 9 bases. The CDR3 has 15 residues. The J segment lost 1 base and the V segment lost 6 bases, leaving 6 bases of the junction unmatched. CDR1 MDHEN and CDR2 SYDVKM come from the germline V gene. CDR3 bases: TGTGCCAGCAGGCCCAACAGGGGGCGGAACACTGAAGCTTTCTTT. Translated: CASRPNRGRNTEAFF. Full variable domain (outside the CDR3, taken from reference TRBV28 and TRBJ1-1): DVKVTQSSRYLVKRTGEKVFLECVQDMDHENMFWYRQDPGLGLRLIYFSYDVKMKEKGDIPEGYSVSREKKERFSLILESASTNQTSMYLCASRPNRGRNTEAFFGQGTRLTVV.

DNA for the CDR3: TGTGCCAGCAGTGCAGCCGTATTAGCCGGGACAGGGGGCGGGGAAGCTTTCTTT. This gives the protein CASSAAVLAGTGGGEAFF. This chain joins TRBV2 and TRBJ1-1; 12 bases match TRBD1. The germline V gene encodes CDR1 SNHLY and CDR2 FYNNEI. This CDR3 spans 18 amino acids. V lost 4 bases, J lost 8 bases, and 17 bases stayed unmatched. The full variable domain, with the rest looked up from reference TRBV2 and TRBJ1-1, is EPEVTQTPSHQVTQMGQEVILRCVPISNHLYFYWYRQILGQKVEFLVSFYNNEISEKSEIFDDQFSVERPDGSNFTLKIRSTKLEDSAMYFCASSAAVLAGTGGGEAFFGQGTRLTVV.

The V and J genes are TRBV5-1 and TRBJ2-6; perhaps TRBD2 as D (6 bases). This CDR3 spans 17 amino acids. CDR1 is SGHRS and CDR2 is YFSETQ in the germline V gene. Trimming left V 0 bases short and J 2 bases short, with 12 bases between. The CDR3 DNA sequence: TGCGCCAGCAGCTTGGGGGCCCGCGGGACTGGGGCCAACGTCCTGACTTTC. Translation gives CASSLGARGTGANVLTF.

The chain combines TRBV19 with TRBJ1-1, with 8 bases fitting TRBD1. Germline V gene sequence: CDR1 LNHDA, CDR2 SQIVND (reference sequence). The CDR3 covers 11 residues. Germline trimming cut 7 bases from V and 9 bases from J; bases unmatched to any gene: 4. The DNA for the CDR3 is TGTGCCAGTATGGGGGACAGGCAAGCTTTCTTT. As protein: CASMGDRQAFF.

The CDR3 DNA follows: TGTGCCAGCATGAGCCCTACCTCCTACGAGCAGTACTTC. This sequence encodes CASMSPTSYEQYF. The V and J genes are TRBV28 and TRBJ2-7; no definite D call. The CDR3 length is 13 residues. Trimming removed 7 bases at V and 0 bases at J, with 10 bases between. Germline V gives CDR1 MDHEN, CDR2 SYDVKM.

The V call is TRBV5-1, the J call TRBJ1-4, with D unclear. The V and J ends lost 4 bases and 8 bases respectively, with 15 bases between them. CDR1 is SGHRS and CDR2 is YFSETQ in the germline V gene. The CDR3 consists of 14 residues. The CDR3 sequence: CASSAAEYGEKLFF. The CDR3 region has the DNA TGCGCCAGCAGCGCGGCAGAATATGGAGAAAAACTGTTTTTT.

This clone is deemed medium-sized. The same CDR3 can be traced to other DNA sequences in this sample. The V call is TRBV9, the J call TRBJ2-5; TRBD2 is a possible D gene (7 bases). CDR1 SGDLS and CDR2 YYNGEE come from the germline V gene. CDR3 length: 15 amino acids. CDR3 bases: TGTCCCCGCCGCGGAGGGGGGGGGCCCCAAGAGACCCAGTACTTC. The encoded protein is CPRRGGGGPQETQYF.

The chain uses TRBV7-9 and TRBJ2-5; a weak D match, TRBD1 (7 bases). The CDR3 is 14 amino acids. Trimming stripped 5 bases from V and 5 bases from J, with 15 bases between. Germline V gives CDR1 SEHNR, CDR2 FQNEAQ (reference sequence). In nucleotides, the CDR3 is TGTGCCAGCAGCCAGGGGGGCACAGGGGAGACCCAGTACTTC. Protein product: CASSQGGTGETQYF.

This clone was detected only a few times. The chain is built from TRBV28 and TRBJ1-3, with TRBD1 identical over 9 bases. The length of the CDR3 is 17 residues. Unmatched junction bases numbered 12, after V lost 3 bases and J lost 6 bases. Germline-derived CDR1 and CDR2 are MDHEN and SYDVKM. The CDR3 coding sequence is TGTGCCAGCAGTTTTGCCTGGACAGGGGCGAACAAAAACACCATATATTTT. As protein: CASSFAWTGANKNTIYF.

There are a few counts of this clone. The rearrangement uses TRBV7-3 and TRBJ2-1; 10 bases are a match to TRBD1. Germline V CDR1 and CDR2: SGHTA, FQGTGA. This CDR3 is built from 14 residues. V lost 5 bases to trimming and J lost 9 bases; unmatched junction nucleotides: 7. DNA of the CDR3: TGTGCCAGCAGCCAAATGGACAGGGGGGGTGAGCAGTTCTTC. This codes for CASSQMDRGGEQFF.

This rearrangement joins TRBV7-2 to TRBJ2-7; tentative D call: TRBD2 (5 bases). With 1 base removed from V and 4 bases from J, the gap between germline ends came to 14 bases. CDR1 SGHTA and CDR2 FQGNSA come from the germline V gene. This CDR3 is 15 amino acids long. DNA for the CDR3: TGTGCCAGCAGCTTAGGGGCTAGCTTAGAATACGAGCAGTACTTC. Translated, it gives CASSLGASLEYEQYF.

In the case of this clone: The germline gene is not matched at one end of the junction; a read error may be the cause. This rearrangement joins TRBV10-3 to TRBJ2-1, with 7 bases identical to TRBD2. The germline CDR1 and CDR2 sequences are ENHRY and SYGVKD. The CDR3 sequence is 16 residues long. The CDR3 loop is CAISEWSSGGGSEQFF. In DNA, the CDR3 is TGTGCCATCAGCGAGTGGTCTAGCGGAGGAGGTTCCGAGCAGTTCTTC.

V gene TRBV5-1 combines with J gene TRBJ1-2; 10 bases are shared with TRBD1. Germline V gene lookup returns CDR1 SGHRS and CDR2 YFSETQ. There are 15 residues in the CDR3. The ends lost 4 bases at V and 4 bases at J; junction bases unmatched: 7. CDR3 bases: TGCGCCAGCAGCCCATGGGGGGACAGGGGCTATGGCTACACCTTC. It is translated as CASSPWGDRGYGYTF.

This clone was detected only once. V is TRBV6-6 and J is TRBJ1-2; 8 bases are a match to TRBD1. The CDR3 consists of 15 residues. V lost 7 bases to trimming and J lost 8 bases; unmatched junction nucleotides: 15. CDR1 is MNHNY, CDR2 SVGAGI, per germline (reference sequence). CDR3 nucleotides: TGTGCCAGCATCACACCGGACAGGGACCTTGGGGGCTACACCTTC. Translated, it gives CASITPDRDLGGYTF.

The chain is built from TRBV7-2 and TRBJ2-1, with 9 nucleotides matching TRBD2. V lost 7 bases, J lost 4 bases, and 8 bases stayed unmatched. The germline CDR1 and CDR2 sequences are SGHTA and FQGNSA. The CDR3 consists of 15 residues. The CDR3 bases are TGTGCCAGCATCCACCCTAGCGGGAAGTACAATGAGCAGTTCTTC. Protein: CASIHPSGKYNEQFF. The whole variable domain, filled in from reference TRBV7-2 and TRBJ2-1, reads GAGVSQSPSNKVTEKGKDVELRCDPISGHTALYWYRQSLGQGLEFLIYFQGNSAPDKSGLPSDRFSAERTGGSVSTLTIQRTQQEDSAVYLCASIHPSGKYNEQFFGPGTRLTVL.

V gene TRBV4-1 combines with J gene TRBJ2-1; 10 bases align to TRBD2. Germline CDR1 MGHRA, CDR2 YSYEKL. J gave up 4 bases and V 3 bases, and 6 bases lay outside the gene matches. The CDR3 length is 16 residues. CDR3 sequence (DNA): TGCGCCAGCAGCCACCCGACTAGCGGGTATTACAATGAGCAGTTCTTC. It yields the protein CASSHPTSGYYNEQFF.

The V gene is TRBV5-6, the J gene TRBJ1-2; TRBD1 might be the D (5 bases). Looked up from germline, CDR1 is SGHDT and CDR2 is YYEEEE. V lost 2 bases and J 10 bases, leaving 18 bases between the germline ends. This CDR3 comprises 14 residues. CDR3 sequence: CASSLSRTGVDYTF. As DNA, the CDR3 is TGTGCCAGCAGCTTAAGCCGTACGGGGGTAGACTACACCTTC.

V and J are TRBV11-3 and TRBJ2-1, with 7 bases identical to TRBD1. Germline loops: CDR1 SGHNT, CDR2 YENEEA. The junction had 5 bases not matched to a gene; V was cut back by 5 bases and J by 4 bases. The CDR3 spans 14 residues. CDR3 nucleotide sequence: TGTGCCAGCAGCGCATCGACAGGGTACAATGAGCAGTTCTTC. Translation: CASSASTGYNEQFF.

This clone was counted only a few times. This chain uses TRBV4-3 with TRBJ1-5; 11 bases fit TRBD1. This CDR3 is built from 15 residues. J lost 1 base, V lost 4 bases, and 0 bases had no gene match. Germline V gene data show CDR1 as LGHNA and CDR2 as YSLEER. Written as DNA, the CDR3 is TGCGCCAGCAGCCGGGACAGGGGGAGCAATCAGCCCCAGCATTTT. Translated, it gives CASSRDRGSNQPQHF.